The T cell receptor (beta chain) under discussion was sequenced for a study of CD8+CD57+ T cells in acquired aplastic anemia. Background on the study: Roughly 3.2 ug was the average amount of DNA from sorted CD4+ and CD8+ cells.

Genomic DNA constituted the template upon which TCR beta VDJ and CDR3 profiling was performed. TCRdb fed the reads into MiXCR, producing one record per CDR3 protein. The sample consists of about 42,000 distinct CDR3 sequences, 65% to 70% of them appearing once. This clonotype came up once. Trimming took 5 bases from V and 5 from J, leaving 21 bases between them. The CDR3 has 16 amino acids. CDR1 and CDR2 from the germline V gene are LNHDA and SQIVND (reference sequence). The clonotype originates from a human donor in good health, serving as a control. This rearrangement joins TRBV19 to TRBJ1-2; possible D gene TRBD1, 6 bases. The sequencing sample was made of sorted CD4+, CD8+, or CD8+CD57+ T cells (not recorded which) from PBMCs. CDR3 nucleotides: TGTGCCAGTAGTCAAGGCACAGGGAAGAATCCATATGGCTACACCTTC. Translating gives CASSQGTGKNPYGYTF. The variable domain in full, completed from reference TRBV19 and TRBJ1-2, reads DGGITQSPKYLFRKEGQNVTLSCEQNLNHDAMYWYRQDPGQGLRLIYYSQIVNDFQKGDIAEGYSVSREKKESFPLTVTSAQKNPTAFYLCASSQGTGKNPYGYTFGSGTRLTVV.